This T cell receptor beta chain was found in a study of cytomegalovirus exposure and HLA in healthy donors. The study, taken as a whole, reports: In an earlier analysis, productive rearrangement rates for most beta V segments clustered near 87% or 30%.

The PCR ran on 60 Vbeta and 13 Jbeta primers. Some clones are missing from TCRdb's copy, which holds only in-frame ones; the method was immunoSEQ multiplex PCR. The data show about 83,000 clones, around 78% seen once. About this clone: Its specificity is not known.

The sequence came from a man aged 18 to 35 in good health and CMV-seropositive. The sequenced material came from PBMCs.

CDR3 DNA: TGTGCCAGCAGCGCGGGACTTAAGCCCCATGAGCAGTTCTTC. This sequence encodes CASSAGLKPHEQFF. This sequence joins TRBV5-6 and TRBJ2-1, with D possibly matching TRBD2 (6 bases). The germline V and J ends were trimmed by 4 bases and 8 bases, with 16 bases remaining between them. Per the germline V gene, CDR1 is SGHDT and CDR2 is YYEEEE. The length of the CDR3 is 14 residues.